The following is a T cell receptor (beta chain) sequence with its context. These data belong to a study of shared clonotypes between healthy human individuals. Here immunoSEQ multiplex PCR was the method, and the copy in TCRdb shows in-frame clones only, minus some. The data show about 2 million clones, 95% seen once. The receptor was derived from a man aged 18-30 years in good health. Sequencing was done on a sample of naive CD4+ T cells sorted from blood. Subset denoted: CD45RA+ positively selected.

DNA for the CDR3: TGCGCCAGCAGCTATGGGGACAGAGAGACCCAGTACTTC. The encoded protein is CASSYGDRETQYF. The chain joins TRBV5-1 to TRBJ2-5, with TRBD1 matching over 7 bases. After removal of 3 bases from V and 4 bases from J, the junction contained 3 bases not matched to a gene. There are 13 residues in the CDR3. CDR1 is SGHRS, CDR2 YFSETQ, per germline.